This T cell receptor beta chain was profiled in a study of glioma-infiltrating T cells. Using RNA template, CDR3s of TCR alpha and beta were amplified with iRepertoire arm-PCR. TCRdb independently ran MiXCR on the multiplex PCR reads; one entry per CDR3 protein. The data contain 100,000 to 150,000 distinct CDR3 sequences, approximately 23% of them singletons. Trimming took off 5 bases at V and 4 bases at J, with 8 bases between the two ends. The CDR3 length is 12 residues. CDR1 LNHNV and CDR2 YYDKDF come from the germline V gene (reference sequence). In its sample, this clonotype was seen many times. This clonotype was sampled from a human donor with low-grade glioma or glioblastoma, undergoing nonglioma brain surgery, or in good health (not recorded which). The chain carries TRBV15 and TRBJ1-2; D is possibly TRBD1 (6 bases). Sample: glioma tissue, nonneoplastic brain tissue, or PBMCs (not recorded which). The CDR3 region has the DNA TGTGCCACCAGCCGGGACACCTATGGCTACACCTTC. Translation: CATSRDTYGYTF.